Listed here are 18 T cell receptor beta chains from one sample, sequenced in a study of blood T cell repertoires in COVID-19. The data were produced by immunoSEQ multiplex PCR, yet TCRdb's version contains in-frame clones alone and is incomplete. The sample has 250,000 to 400,000 clones, 85% to 90% seen once. Sequenced sample: peripheral blood. Receptor source: a woman under 40 with COVID-19, enrolled during active disease.

The chain carries TRBV6-6 and TRBJ1-5; TRBD1 agrees at 9 bases. Germline CDR1 is MNHNY and CDR2 is SVGAGI (reference sequence). This CDR3 contains 14 residues. After removal of 7 bases from V and 5 bases from J, the junction contained 6 bases not matched to a gene. CDR3 coding DNA: TGTGCCAGCACAGATGGACAGGGGCATCAGCCCCAGCATTTT. Its translation: CASTDGQGHQPQHF.

This clone was seen just once. V usage is TRBV30 and J usage is TRBJ2-4; D is uncertain. The CDR3 is made up of 12 amino acids. The germline CDR1 and CDR2 sequences are GTSNPN and SVGIG (reference sequence). The V end lost 2 bases, the J end lost 9 bases, and 11 bases lay between the germline ends. This CDR3 reads CAWSLDSLIQYF. The CDR3 bases are TGTGCCTGGAGTCTCGACTCTCTCATTCAGTACTTC.

The chain joins TRBV7-7 to TRBJ1-1; D ambiguous. Per the germline V gene, CDR1 is SSHAT and CDR2 is FNYEAQ (reference sequence). This CDR3 region has 13 residues. Trimming pared 2 bases from V and 1 base from J, leaving 5 bases between. The CDR3 DNA sequence: TGTGCCAGCAGCTTACAGGAGAACACTGAAGCTTTCTTT. Protein: CASSLQENTEAFF.

The table lists this clone with a count of one. This chain joins TRBV7-9 and TRBJ1-2; 7 nucleotides match TRBD1. Losses at the gene ends were 5 bases for V and 6 bases for J; bases not matched to a gene: 12. The CDR3 is made up of 15 amino acids. The germline V gene encodes CDR1 SEHNR and CDR2 FQNEAQ (reference sequence). The CDR3 DNA reads TGTGCCAGCAGCCCGGACAGGTTAGGGCCCGATGGCTACACCTTC. This gives the protein CASSPDRLGPDGYTF.

The V call is TRBV12-5, the J call TRBJ1-1; possibly TRBD1 for D (5 bases). Deletions cut 2 bases from V and 3 bases from J, with 7 bases between. In germline, CDR1 is LGHNT, CDR2 FRNRAP. There are 13 residues in the CDR3. For the CDR3, the DNA is TGTGCTAGTGGTTTGTTCAGGGACACTGAAGCTTTCTTT. Amino acids: CASGLFRDTEAFF. Supplemented by reference TRBV12-5 and TRBJ1-1, the full variable domain reads DARVTQTPRHKVTEMGQEVTMRCQPILGHNTVFWYRQTMMQGLELLAYFRNRAPLDDSGMPKDRFSAEMPDATLATLKIQPSEPRDSAVYFCASGLFRDTEAFFGQGTRLTVV.

This clone came up once. The J gene is TRBJ2-7, the V gene TRBV15, with D maybe TRBD1 (6 bases). V was clipped by 2 bases and J by 2 bases, with 10 bases between them. The germline V gene has CDR1 LNHNV and CDR2 YYDKDF (reference sequence). The CDR3 totals 14 residues. CDR3 bases: TGTGCCACCAGCAGAAGCCGACAGGCCTACGAGCAGTACTTC. Amino acid sequence: CATSRSRQAYEQYF.

The chain recombines TRBV29-1 with TRBJ1-2; maybe TRBD1 (5 bases). The CDR3 length is 14 residues. The V gene lost 6 bases and the J gene lost 8 bases, with 22 bases spanning the gap. The V gene's germline CDR1 is SQVTM and CDR2 ANQGSEA. The CDR3 sequence: CSVQPTMGRVGYTF. For the CDR3, the DNA is TGCAGCGTCCAACCCACGATGGGCAGGGTAGGCTACACCTTC.

V usage is TRBV19 and J usage is TRBJ2-2; TRBD2 matches at 11 bases. From germline, CDR1 is LNHDA and CDR2 SQIVND (reference sequence). The CDR3 extends over 14 amino acids. The junction had 3 bases not matched to a gene; V was cut back by 6 bases and J by 6 bases. This CDR3 is CASRTSGMSGELFF. CDR3 nucleotide sequence: TGTGCCAGTAGGACTAGCGGGATGTCCGGGGAGCTGTTTTTT.

This sequence joins TRBV30 and TRBJ1-3; D remains unclear. Germline V gives CDR1 GTSNPN, CDR2 SVGIG (reference sequence). The ends were cut back, 0 bases at V and 0 bases at J, with 12 bases in the middle. The CDR3 totals 16 residues. Here the CDR3 DNA reads TGTGCCTGGAGTGTAAGGCGGTCTCTCTCTGGAAACACCATATATTTT. Translating gives CAWSVRRSLSGNTIYF.

The chain has TRBV9 and TRBJ1-4; D is undetermined. Germline assignment: CDR1 SGDLS and CDR2 YYNGEE. The CDR3 spans 13 residues. Deletions cut 2 bases from V and 0 bases from J, with 2 bases between. The CDR3 coding sequence is TGTGCCAGCAGCGTCACAACTAATGAAAAACTGTTTTTT. As protein: CASSVTTNEKLFF.

The rearrangement links TRBV6-1 to TRBJ2-6, with D possibly matching TRBD1 (6 bases). Trimming left V 3 bases short and J 4 bases short, with 10 bases between. The CDR3 is 15 amino acids. Germline V CDR1 and CDR2: MNHNS, SASEGT. The CDR3 DNA sequence: TGTGCCAGCAGTGACCAGGGGCTGGGGGCCAACGTCCTGACTTTC. This codes for CASSDQGLGANVLTF.

V gene TRBV7-9 combines with J gene TRBJ2-5, with 8 positions matching TRBD1. V shed 5 bases and J 5 bases; nucleotides not matched to a gene: 4. In germline, CDR1 is SEHNR, CDR2 FQNEAQ (reference sequence). The CDR3 consists of 13 residues. The DNA for the CDR3 is TGTGCCAGCAGCCCCCGGGACAGGGAGACCCAGTACTTC. Translated, it gives CASSPRDRETQYF.

The V gene is TRBV12-3 or TRBV12-4, the J gene TRBJ1-6; TRBD1 is a possible D gene (6 bases). V gave up 5 bases and J gave up 8 bases, with 10 bases separating them. CDR3 length equals 13 residues. The CDR3 loop is CASSPRQDSPLHF. The CDR3 DNA sequence: TGTGCCAGCAGTCCCCGACAGGATTCACCCCTCCACTTT.

The chain carries TRBV9 and TRBJ2-2; D uncertain. The CDR3 totals 15 residues. The germline CDR1 and CDR2 sequences are SGDLS and YYNGEE. V lost 0 bases to trimming and J lost 1 base, with 7 bases between them. The CDR3 DNA follows: TGTGCCAGCAGCGTAGGAGCAGGGAACACCGGGGAGCTGTTTTTT. Residues: CASSVGAGNTGELFF.

The genes are TRBV5-1 and TRBJ1-1; 7 nucleotides match TRBD1. From germline, CDR1 is SGHRS and CDR2 YFSETQ. The CDR3 contains 13 residues. With 2 bases clipped from V and 7 bases from J, the junction kept 5 bases outside the gene matches. CDR3 region: CASSFGTEGEAFF. CDR3 coding DNA: TGCGCCAGCAGCTTTGGGACAGAGGGTGAAGCTTTCTTT. Together with reference TRBV5-1 and TRBJ1-1, the CDR3 gives the full variable domain: KAGVTQTPRYLIKTRGQQVTLSCSPISGHRSVSWYQQTPGQGLQFLFEYFSETQRNKGNFPGRFSGRQFSNSRSEMNVSTLELGDSALYLCASSFGTEGEAFFGQGTRLTVV.

The chain has TRBV27 and TRBJ1-2; D is unresolved. CDR3 size: 16 residues. Per the germline V gene, CDR1 is MNHEY and CDR2 is SMNVEV (reference sequence). V was pared by 5 bases and J by 4 bases, with 20 bases between. The DNA for the CDR3 is TGTGCCAGCAGTATGACTGAAAGCGGGGATTTCTATGGCTACACCTTC. Translation: CASSMTESGDFYGYTF.

In this sample, this clone turned up a few times. The V gene is TRBV7-2, the J gene TRBJ1-1; 11 positions match TRBD1. V lost 3 bases to trimming and J lost 7 bases; unmatched junction nucleotides: 7. This CDR3 has 15 residues. Per the germline V gene, CDR1 is SGHTA and CDR2 is FQGNSA. CDR3: CASSFYFGTGGEAFF. DNA for the CDR3: TGTGCCAGCAGCTTCTACTTTGGGACAGGGGGTGAAGCTTTCTTT.

This chain links TRBV7-3 with TRBJ2-1, with TRBD1 identical over 8 bases. After removal of 1 base from V and 7 bases from J, the junction contained 9 bases not matched to a gene. The CDR3 extends over 16 amino acids. Germline lookup yields CDR1 SGHTA and CDR2 FQGTGA. The CDR3 protein is CASSLNPPDRVNEQFF. The CDR3 coding sequence is TGTGCCAGCAGCTTAAACCCCCCGGACAGGGTAAATGAGCAGTTCTTC.